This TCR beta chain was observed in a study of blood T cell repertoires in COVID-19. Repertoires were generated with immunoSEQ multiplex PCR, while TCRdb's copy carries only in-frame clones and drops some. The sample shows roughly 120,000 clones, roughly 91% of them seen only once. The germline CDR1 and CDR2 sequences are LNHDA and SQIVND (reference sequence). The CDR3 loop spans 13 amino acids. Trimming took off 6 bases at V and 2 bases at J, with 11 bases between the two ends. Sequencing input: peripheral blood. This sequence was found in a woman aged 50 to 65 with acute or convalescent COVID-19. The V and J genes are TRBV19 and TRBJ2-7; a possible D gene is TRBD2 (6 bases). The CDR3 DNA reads TGTGCCAGTAGGGGGACTCCCACCTACGAGCAGTACTTC. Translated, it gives CASRGTPTYEQYF.